This T cell receptor beta chain emerged from a study of cytomegalovirus exposure and HLA in healthy donors. Findings and caveats of the study: Sequence variants that were highly shared formed a cluster that was likely a sequencing artifact. Rarity marked most TCR sequences, yet some public TCRs occurred in many donors. Listed as cytomegalovirus-associated were around 160 TCR beta chains.

The PCR made use of 60 Vbeta and 13 Jbeta primers. Sequenced by immunoSEQ multiplex PCR; TCRdb stores in-frame clones only, minus some. The data contain 160,000 or so clones, around 80% of them singletons. V lost 4 bases to trimming and J lost 2 bases, with 14 bases between them. The CDR3 has 15 amino acids. Germline lookup yields CDR1 SGHRS and CDR2 YFSETQ. Concerning this clone itself: Its antigen is undetermined.

The sequencing input was PBMCs. The source of this sequence is a man aged 40-55 years in good health and CMV-seronegative. This rearrangement joins TRBV5-1 to TRBJ2-3; maybe TRBD1 (6 bases). The CDR3 DNA follows: TGCGCCAGCAGCACCCAGACAGGAGCCACAGATACGCAGTATTTT. Translating gives CASSTQTGATDTQYF.